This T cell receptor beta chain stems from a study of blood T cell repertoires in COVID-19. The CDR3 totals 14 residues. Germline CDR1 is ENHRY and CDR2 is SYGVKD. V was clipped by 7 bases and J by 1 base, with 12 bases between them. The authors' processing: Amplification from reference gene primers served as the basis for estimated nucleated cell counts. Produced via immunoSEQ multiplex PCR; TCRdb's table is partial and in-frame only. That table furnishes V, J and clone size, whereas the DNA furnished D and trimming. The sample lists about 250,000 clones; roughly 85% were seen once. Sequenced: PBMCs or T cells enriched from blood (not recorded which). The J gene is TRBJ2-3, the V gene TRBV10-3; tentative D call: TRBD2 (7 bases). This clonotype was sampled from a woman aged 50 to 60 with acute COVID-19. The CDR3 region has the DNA TGTGCCATCAAGGAGGGGGGGCGCACAGATACGCAGTATTTT. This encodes CAIKEGGRTDTQYF.